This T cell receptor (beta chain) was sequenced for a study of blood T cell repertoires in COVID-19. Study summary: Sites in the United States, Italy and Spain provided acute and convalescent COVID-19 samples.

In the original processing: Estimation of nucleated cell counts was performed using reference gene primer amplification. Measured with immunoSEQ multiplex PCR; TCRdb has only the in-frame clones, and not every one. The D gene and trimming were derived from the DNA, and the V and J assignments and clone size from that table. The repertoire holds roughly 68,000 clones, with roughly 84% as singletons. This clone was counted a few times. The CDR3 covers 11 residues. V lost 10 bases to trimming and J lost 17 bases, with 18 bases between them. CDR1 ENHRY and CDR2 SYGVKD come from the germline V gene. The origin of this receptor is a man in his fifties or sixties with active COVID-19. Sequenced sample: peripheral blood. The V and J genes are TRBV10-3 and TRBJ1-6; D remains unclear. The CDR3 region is CATREEETFHF. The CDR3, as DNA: TGTGCCACACGGGAGGAAGAAACTTTCCACTTT.